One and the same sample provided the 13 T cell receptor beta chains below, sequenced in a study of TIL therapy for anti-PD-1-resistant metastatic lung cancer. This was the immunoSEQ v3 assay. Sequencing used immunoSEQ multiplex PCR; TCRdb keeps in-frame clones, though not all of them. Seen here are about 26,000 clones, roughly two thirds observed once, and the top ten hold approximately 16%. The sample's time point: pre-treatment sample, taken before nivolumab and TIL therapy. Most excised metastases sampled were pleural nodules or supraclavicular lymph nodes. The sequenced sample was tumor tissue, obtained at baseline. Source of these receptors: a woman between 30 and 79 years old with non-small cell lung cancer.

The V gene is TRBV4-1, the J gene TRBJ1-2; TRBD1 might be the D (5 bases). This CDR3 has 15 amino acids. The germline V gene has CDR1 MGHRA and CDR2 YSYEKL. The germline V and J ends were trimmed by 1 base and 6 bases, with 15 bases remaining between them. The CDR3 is CASSQVGGTRHGYTF. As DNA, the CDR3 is TGCGCCAGCAGCCAAGTCGGTGGGACCCGCCATGGCTACACCTTC.

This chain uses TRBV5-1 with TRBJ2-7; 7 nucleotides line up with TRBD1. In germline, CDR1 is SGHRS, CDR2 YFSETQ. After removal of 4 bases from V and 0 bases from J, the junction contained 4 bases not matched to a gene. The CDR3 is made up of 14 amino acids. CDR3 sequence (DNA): TGCGCCAGCAGCACCGCAGGGGGCTCCTACGAGCAGTACTTC. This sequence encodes CASSTAGGSYEQYF.

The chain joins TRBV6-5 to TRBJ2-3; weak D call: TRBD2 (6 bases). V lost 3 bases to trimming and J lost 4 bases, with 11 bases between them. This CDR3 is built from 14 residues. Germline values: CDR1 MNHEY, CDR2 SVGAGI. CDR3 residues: CASSYRRASDTQYF. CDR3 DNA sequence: TGTGCCAGCAGTTATCGGAGGGCCTCAGATACGCAGTATTTT.

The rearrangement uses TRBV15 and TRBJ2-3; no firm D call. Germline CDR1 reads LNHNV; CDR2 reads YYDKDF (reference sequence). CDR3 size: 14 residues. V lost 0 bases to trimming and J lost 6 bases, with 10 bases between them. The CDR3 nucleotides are TGTGCCACCAGCAGAGATCCGTATACGGATACGCAGTATTTT. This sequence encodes CATSRDPYTDTQYF.

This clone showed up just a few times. CDR3 sequence (DNA): TGTGCCAGCTCACCGGCTGCCTATGAAAAACTGTTTTTT. Protein sequence: CASSPAAYEKLFF. The chain couples TRBV18 to TRBJ1-4; D gene unclear. V gave up 3 bases and J gave up 6 bases, with 8 bases separating them. The CDR3 has 13 residues. Germline CDR1 and CDR2: KGHSH and LQKENI.

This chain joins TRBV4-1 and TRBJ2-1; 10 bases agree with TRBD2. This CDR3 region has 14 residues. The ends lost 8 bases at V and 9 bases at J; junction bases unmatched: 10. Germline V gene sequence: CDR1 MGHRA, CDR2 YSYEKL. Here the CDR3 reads CASLKAGGGGEQFF. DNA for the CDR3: TGCGCCAGCCTCAAAGCGGGAGGGGGTGGTGAGCAGTTCTTC.

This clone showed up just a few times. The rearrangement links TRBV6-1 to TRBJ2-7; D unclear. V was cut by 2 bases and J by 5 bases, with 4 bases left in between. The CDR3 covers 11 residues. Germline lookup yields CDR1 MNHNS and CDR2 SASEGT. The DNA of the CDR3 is TGTGCCAGCAGTGAATTGGACGAGCAGTACTTC. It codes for CASSELDEQYF.

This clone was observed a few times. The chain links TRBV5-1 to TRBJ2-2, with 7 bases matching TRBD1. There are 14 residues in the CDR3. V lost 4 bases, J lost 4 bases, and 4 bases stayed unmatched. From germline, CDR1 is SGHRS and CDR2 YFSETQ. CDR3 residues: CASSKGQATGELFF. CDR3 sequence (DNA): TGCGCCAGCAGCAAAGGACAGGCCACCGGGGAGCTGTTTTTT. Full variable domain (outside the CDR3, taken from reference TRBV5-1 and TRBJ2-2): KAGVTQTPRYLIKTRGQQVTLSCSPISGHRSVSWYQQTPGQGLQFLFEYFSETQRNKGNFPGRFSGRQFSNSRSEMNVSTLELGDSALYLCASSKGQATGELFFGEGSRLTVL.

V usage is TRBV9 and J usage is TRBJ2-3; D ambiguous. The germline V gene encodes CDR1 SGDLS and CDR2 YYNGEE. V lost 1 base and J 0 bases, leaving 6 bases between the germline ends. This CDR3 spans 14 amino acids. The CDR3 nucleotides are TGTGCCAGCAGCGTACAGTCTAGCACAGATACGCAGTATTTT. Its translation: CASSVQSSTDTQYF.

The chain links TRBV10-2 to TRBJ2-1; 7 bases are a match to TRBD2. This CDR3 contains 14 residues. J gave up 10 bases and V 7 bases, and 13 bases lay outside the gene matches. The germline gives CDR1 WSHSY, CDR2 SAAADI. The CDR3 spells CASTETSSLGEQFF. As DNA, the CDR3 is TGCGCCAGCACCGAGACTAGCTCTCTAGGCGAGCAGTTCTTC.

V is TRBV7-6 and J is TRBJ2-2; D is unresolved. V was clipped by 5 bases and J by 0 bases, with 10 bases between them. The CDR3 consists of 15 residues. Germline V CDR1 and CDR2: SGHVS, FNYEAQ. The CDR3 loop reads CASSLRNANTGELFF. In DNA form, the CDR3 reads TGTGCCAGCAGCCTAAGAAACGCGAACACCGGGGAGCTGTTTTTT.

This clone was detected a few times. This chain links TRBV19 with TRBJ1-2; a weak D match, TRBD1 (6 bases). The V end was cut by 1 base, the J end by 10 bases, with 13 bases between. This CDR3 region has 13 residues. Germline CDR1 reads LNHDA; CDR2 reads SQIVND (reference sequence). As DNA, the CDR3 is TGTGCCAGTAGTATAGGGGCCCCAGGGGACTACACCTTC. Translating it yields CASSIGAPGDYTF.

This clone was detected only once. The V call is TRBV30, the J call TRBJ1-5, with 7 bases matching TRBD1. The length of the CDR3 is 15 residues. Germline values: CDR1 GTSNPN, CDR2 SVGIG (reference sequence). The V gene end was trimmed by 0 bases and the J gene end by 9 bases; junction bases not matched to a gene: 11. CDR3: CAWSVRGGEGLPQHF. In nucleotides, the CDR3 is TGTGCCTGGAGTGTACGAGGGGGCGAGGGGTTGCCCCAGCATTTT.